One sample yielded the 15 T cell receptor beta chains listed below, sequenced in a study of identical twins. TCRdb analysed the 5' RACE reads with MiXCR anew, one entry per CDR3 protein. The sample lists nearly 650,000 distinct CDR3 sequences, around 7.4% occurring once. The same sample was also studied in work on yellow fever vaccine responses in identical twins.

The material sequenced was PBMCs. These receptors originate from a woman between 18 and 29 years old in good health.

This clonotype was observed a few times. The chain uses TRBV18 and TRBJ1-2; weak D call: TRBD1 (5 bases). Per the germline V gene, CDR1 is KGHSH and CDR2 is LQKENI. V was trimmed by 3 bases and J by 5 bases, leaving 16 bases between them. There are 15 residues in the CDR3. CDR3 sequence: CASSPERGYVYGYTF. Written as DNA, the CDR3 is TGTGCCAGCTCACCTGAGAGGGGATATGTATATGGCTACACCTTC.

This sequence joins TRBV20-1 and TRBJ2-1; 11 bases are shared with TRBD1. This CDR3 is built from 19 residues. From germline, CDR1 is DFQATT and CDR2 SNEGSKA (reference sequence). V trimming: 0 bases; J trimming: 9 bases; junction bases outside the gene matches: 19. The CDR3 spells CSARDRDRGVAGVSGEQFF. CDR3 in DNA: TGCAGTGCTAGAGACCGGGACAGGGGGGTAGCGGGAGTAAGCGGTGAGCAGTTCTTC.

This clonotype was counted at least ten times. The gene calls are TRBV15 and TRBJ2-7; a weak D match, TRBD2 (6 bases). V lost 4 bases and J lost 0, with 13 bases in between. CDR3 size: 15 residues. CDR1 and CDR2 (germline): LNHNV, YYDKDF (reference sequence). The CDR3 DNA reads TGTGCCACCAGCATGGTCGGGAGTGCCTCCTACGAGCAGTACTTC. It is translated as CATSMVGSASYEQYF.

This clonotype was recorded a few times. The gene calls are TRBV6-1 and TRBJ2-3, with D possibly being TRBD2 (6 bases). Germline V gene data show CDR1 as MNHNS and CDR2 as SASEGT. Trimming left V 7 bases short and J 5 bases short, with 16 bases between. The CDR3 has 14 amino acids. This chain's CDR3 is CASNDPGLLDTQYF. The CDR3 DNA follows: TGTGCCAGCAACGACCCGGGACTCTTAGATACGCAGTATTTT.

Ten or more counts support this clonotype. This chain connects TRBV5-1 to TRBJ2-1; 8 nucleotides match TRBD2. The CDR3 runs 15 residues. After removal of 4 bases from V and 5 bases from J, the junction contained 8 bases not matched to a gene. Germline V CDR1 and CDR2: SGHRS, YFSETQ. The CDR3 nucleotides are TGCGCCAGCAGCGTGCGGCGGGGGGTCGACAATGAGCAGTTCTTC. Translation gives CASSVRRGVDNEQFF.

This clonotype came up a few times. This CDR3 is CSAIRDIQETQYF. The CDR3 coding sequence is TGCAGTGCTATCCGGGACATCCAAGAGACCCAGTACTTC. The chain couples TRBV20-1 to TRBJ2-5; perhaps TRBD1 as D (6 bases). Germline loops: CDR1 DFQATT, CDR2 SNEGSKA (reference sequence). Trimming removed 4 bases at V and 1 base at J, with 10 bases between. CDR3 size: 13 residues.

The CDR3 protein is CASSLWGTARGDTQYF. The CDR3 DNA reads TGCGCCAGCAGCTTGTGGGGGACTGCCCGCGGAGATACGCAGTATTTT. The chain uses TRBV5-1 and TRBJ2-3; D may be TRBD2 (6 bases). CDR1 is SGHRS and CDR2 is YFSETQ in the germline V gene. This CDR3 region has 16 residues. V was trimmed by 1 base and J by 5 bases, leaving 17 bases between them.

J is TRBJ1-2 and V is TRBV4-2, with 7 bases matching TRBD1. The V gene end was trimmed by 1 base and the J gene end by 5 bases; junction bases not matched to a gene: 13. The CDR3 runs 17 residues. Germline-derived CDR1 and CDR2 are LGHNA and YNFKEQ. The CDR3 sequence is CASSQVGTENVKYGYTF. CDR3 coding DNA: TGTGCCAGCAGCCAAGTTGGGACAGAAAACGTAAAATATGGCTACACCTTC.

This clonotype was detected only a few times. V is TRBV7-2 and J is TRBJ2-1; either TRBD1 or TRBD2 may fit D (5 bases each). The CDR3 spans 16 residues. Per the germline V gene, CDR1 is SGHTA and CDR2 is FQGNSA. Trimming cost V 1 base and J 2 bases, with 12 bases left between them. CDR3 bases: TGTGCCAGCAGCTTAGGGGTTTGGGGGACCTACAATGAGCAGTTCTTC. This sequence encodes CASSLGVWGTYNEQFF. The whole variable domain, filled in from reference TRBV7-2 and TRBJ2-1, reads GAGVSQSPSNKVTEKGKDVELRCDPISGHTALYWYRQSLGQGLEFLIYFQGNSAPDKSGLPSDRFSAERTGGSVSTLTIQRTQQEDSAVYLCASSLGVWGTYNEQFFGPGTRLTVL.

This clonotype was recorded at least ten times. The CDR3: CASSSGSYGYTF. The CDR3 region has the DNA TGTGCCAGCAGCTCGGGGTCCTATGGCTACACCTTC. The chain joins TRBV12-3 or TRBV12-4 to TRBJ1-2; D is undetermined. CDR3 length equals 12 residues. V gave up 6 bases and J gave up 4 bases, with 9 bases separating them.

The CDR3 DNA reads as TGCAGTGCTAGACCGACAGTTAACACCGGGGAGCTGTTTTTT. Protein product: CSARPTVNTGELFF. The chain couples TRBV20-1 to TRBJ2-2, with D tentatively TRBD1 (5 bases). Germline CDR1 DFQATT, CDR2 SNEGSKA (reference sequence). There are 14 residues in the CDR3. Trimming took off 2 bases at V and 2 bases at J, with 9 bases between the two ends.

This clonotype was observed a handful of times. V gene TRBV29-1 combines with J gene TRBJ2-1; the D is unclear. From germline, CDR1 is SQVTM and CDR2 ANQGSEA. V lost 6 bases and J 2 bases, leaving 14 bases between the germline ends. CDR3 length: 14 amino acids. CDR3 DNA: TGCAGCGTGAGGACCGCACCTCCCTACAATGAGCAGTTCTTC. Its translation: CSVRTAPPYNEQFF.

This clonotype was observed many times. The chain is built from TRBV12-3 or TRBV12-4 and TRBJ2-7; D is unclear. V was pared by 8 bases and J by 3 bases, with 8 bases between. CDR3 length: 11 residues. CDR3 nucleotide sequence: TGTGCCAGCGCGAGCGTCTACGAGCAGTACTTC. Translated: CASASVYEQYF.

At least ten counts were recorded for this clonotype. This chain connects TRBV12-3 or TRBV12-4 to TRBJ1-5, with 8 nucleotides matching TRBD1. CDR3 length: 14 amino acids. After removal of 10 bases from V and 2 bases from J, the junction contained 7 bases not matched to a gene. The CDR3 coding sequence is TGTGCCACCTCAACAGGGGGTGGCAATCAGCCCCAGCATTTT. Its translation: CATSTGGGNQPQHF.

This clonotype was picked up many times. The rearrangement joins TRBV6-5 to TRBJ2-4; no definite D call. V lost 0 bases to trimming and J lost 8 bases, with 14 bases between them. The CDR3 runs to 15 residues. The germline V gene encodes CDR1 MNHEY and CDR2 SVGAGI. CDR3 in amino acids: CASSYSITAGDIQYF. The CDR3 nucleotides read TGTGCCAGCAGTTACTCGATCACAGCTGGGGACATTCAGTACTTC.